The source of this T cell receptor beta chain is a study of sequential checkpoint blockade in melanoma. Study at large: Randomization was 1:1 between first-line nivolumab→ipilimumab and ipilimumab→nivolumab.

The CDR3 consists of 15 residues. Germline lookup yields CDR1 LNHDA and CDR2 SQIVND (reference sequence). The V end was cut by 7 bases, the J end by 0 bases, with 15 bases between. Produced via immunoSEQ multiplex PCR; TCRdb's table is partial and in-frame only. The table lists 13,000 or so clones, 52% of them singletons, with roughly 15% in the top ten. Treatment defined: randomized to nivolumab then ipilimumab (arm A) or the reverse (arm B). PBMC sorting kept live CD3+CD8+ cells without CD19 or CD56. This material consisted of CD8+ T cells sorted from blood (inferred from file names), taken from a patient given nivolumab and ipilimumab in sequence. This TCR derives from a human donor with melanoma. The chain uses TRBV19 and TRBJ1-1; D gene uncertain. The CDR3 DNA sequence: TGTGCCAGTATCACCAACCGGTATATGAACACTGAAGCTTTCTTT. This translates into CASITNRYMNTEAFF. Full variable domain (missing parts from reference TRBV19 and TRBJ1-1): DGGITQSPKYLFRKEGQNVTLSCEQNLNHDAMYWYRQDPGQGLRLIYYSQIVNDFQKGDIAEGYSVSREKKESFPLTVTSAQKNPTAFYLCASITNRYMNTEAFFGQGTRLTVV.